What follows are 3 T cell receptor beta chains derived from one specimen sequenced in a study of ipilimumab plus nivolumab after autologous stem cell transplantation. Method: immunoSEQ multiplex PCR; TCRdb's copy keeps in-frame clones and lacks some. The table lists some 15,000 clones, about four fifths of them singletons. The input for sequencing was PBMCs, taken in a trial of ipilimumab plus nivolumab as post-transplant consolidation. The receptors stem from a male donor with primary mediastinal lymphoma.

V and J are TRBV28 and TRBJ1-4; D might be TRBD1 (5 bases). CDR1 and CDR2 from the germline V gene are MDHEN and SYDVKM. The CDR3 contains 15 residues. Trimming stripped 1 base from V and 4 bases from J, with 10 bases between. The CDR3 is CASSLSGTFNEKLFF. The CDR3 coding sequence is TGTGCCAGCAGTTTATCCGGGACCTTTAATGAAAAACTGTTTTTT.

The CDR3 sequence: CASSLISGGSEQFF. The CDR3 nucleotides are TGTGCCAGCAGCTTGATTTCAGGGGGGAGTGAGCAGTTCTTC. The rearrangement joins TRBV5-4 to TRBJ2-1, with D tentatively TRBD1 (7 bases). V was pared by 1 base and J by 9 bases, with 14 bases between. The CDR3 is made up of 14 amino acids. Germline lookup yields CDR1 SGHNT and CDR2 YYREEE (reference sequence).

Judged by abundance, this clone is medium-sized. The chain carries TRBV5-1 and TRBJ2-5, with D tentatively TRBD2 (6 bases). Germline-derived CDR1 and CDR2 are SGHRS and YFSETQ. Trimming cost V 4 bases and J 1 base, with 11 bases left between them. This CDR3 is 14 amino acids long. The CDR3 nucleotides read TGCGCCAGCAGCCCCACCGGGGGCCAAGAGACCCAGTACTTC. Encoded protein: CASSPTGGQETQYF. Supplemented by reference TRBV5-1 and TRBJ2-5, the full variable domain reads KAGVTQTPRYLIKTRGQQVTLSCSPISGHRSVSWYQQTPGQGLQFLFEYFSETQRNKGNFPGRFSGRQFSNSRSEMNVSTLELGDSALYLCASSPTGGQETQYFGPGTRLLVL.